This T cell receptor (beta chain) was retrieved from a study of CD8 T cells in ankylosing spondylitis. Study conclusions and caveats: Significant enrichment of disease-linked clones was reported in matched ankylosing spondylitis synovial fluid.

As concerns this clonotype: Antigen specificity is unknown.

From the 5' RACE reads, TCRdb called clonotypes with MiXCR, one entry per CDR3 protein. Here the sample spans under 300,000 distinct CDR3 sequences, over 9.5% being singletons. The sample consisted of blood, either unsorted or a sorted T cell fraction (not recorded which). This TCR derives from a male donor with ankylosing spondylitis or in good health (not recorded which).

CDR3 in DNA: TGTGCCAGCCGCTCTCTCTGGACAGGGAAGGGCTACGAGCAGTACTTC. Encoded protein: CASRSLWTGKGYEQYF. The chain combines TRBV27 with TRBJ2-7; TRBD1 aligns across 8 bases. This CDR3 is 16 amino acids long. Germline CDR1 and CDR2: MNHEY and SMNVEV (reference sequence). With 8 bases clipped from V and 3 bases from J, the junction kept 15 bases outside the gene matches.